This T cell receptor beta chain is from a study of CD8+ T cells in alopecia areata (dated 2018 in TCRdb). With respect to the entire study: In both human patients and the C3H/HeJ mouse model, the study applied high-throughput TCRbeta sequencing to look at T cell clonal expansion in alopecia areata. Scalp tissue and sorted CD4+ and CD8+ peripheral blood T cells from patchy and totalis/universalis alopecia areata patients and from healthy controls were covered by human TCRbeta sequencing. Scalp clonality was compared among normal scalp (n=4), patchy alopecia areata scalp (n=8), and alopecia totalis/universalis scalp (n=8). RNA was extracted with the PAXgene miRNA kit for fixed scalp, the miRNeasy kit for PBMCs, and the RNeasy kit for mouse skin. immunoSEQ multiplex PCR using 35 Vbeta forward primers and 13 Jbeta reverse primers was used to amplify TCRbeta CDR3 regions.

Comment on this clone: Which antigen it targets is not known. One base away there is no much larger clone; base qualities are not given.

The germline V gene (reference sequence) provides CDR1 LNHDA and CDR2 SQIVND. Including the terminal cysteine and phenylalanine, the CDR3 comprises 16 residues. Of the read, only the CDR3 DNA is kept; its 48 bases are in frame from base 1. V is pruned by 5 bases and J by 6 bases, leaving 14 bases of the junction without a gene match. PBMCs were separated by density centrifugation and stained for CD3, CD4 and CD8, after which CD4+ and CD8+ T cells were sorted on a FACSAria. Unaffected controls provided scalp biopsies and blood samples. Library construction relied on the immunoSEQ multiplex PCR assay. For TCR sequencing, RNA was extracted from every sample and reverse transcribed into cDNA to serve as template. SuperScript III was used to make first-strand cDNA, primed with a 2:1 mix of oligo-dT and random hexamers. A synthetic immune receptor repertoire was used to assess amplification bias, and residual bias was removed computationally. In the source study's methods: After raw reads were preprocessed to remove errors, the CDR3 was defined following IMGT conventions as running from the conserved cysteine to phenylalanine. To get clonality, Shannon entropy was normalized by log2 of the number of productive unique TCRs and the result was subtracted from 1. Scalp TCRbeta sequences were cross-referenced with sorted blood CD4 and CD8 repertoires so that the CD4 or CD8 identity of scalp clones could be inferred. TCRdb took over this immuneACCESS table, retaining in-frame rearrangements with V and J assigned. Such tables are incomplete; in checked studies, under half of the missing clones stem from an unresolved V gene, and the remainder is unexplained. The V and J calls and clone size come from that table; D and trimming were worked out from the DNA. This sample holds 93,000 or so clones; less than 70% were observed only once. Around 10% of the sample lies in the top ten.

On the study overall, not on this receptor specifically: Unlike mouse skin, which is dominated by gammadelta T cells, normal human skin has resident alphabeta T cells that are also sequenced, and this complicates analysis of the scalp TCR repertoire. Shared TCR sequences between patients were less evident than in mice, which may be partly attributable to HLA diversity in the patient population. Compared with normal scalp, lesional scalp had higher clonality and more expanded CD8+ clones, particularly in alopecia totalis/universalis, a pattern that suggests antigenic drive.

This receptor was taken from a human donor in good health. The specimen was CD4+ T cells sorted from blood. In this chain, TRBV19 is recombined with TRBJ1-2; 8 bases in the middle match TRBD1. The sequence in DNA is TGTGCCAGTAGTCCCCAGGGGACAGGAAGGCTGGATGGCTACACCTTC. Its protein is CASSPQGTGRLDGYTF.